This T cell receptor beta chain is drawn from a study of siplizumab effects on memory and regulatory T cells. Comments on this clone: Its antigen remains unknown.

Overall study results and limits: The study did not confirm that proliferating Tregs from siplizumab cultures were suppressive. Memory cells seemed less diverse than naive T cells, which seemed major alloresponse contributors. Siplizumab significantly reduced alloreactive sequences traceable to unstimulated CD4+ memory cells.

Assays captured 90,000 or so TCR templates per sample. Assay: immunoSEQ multiplex PCR; the TCRdb copy retains only in-frame clones and omits some. The repertoire has about 110,000 clones, around 90% of them found once; the top ten carry under 0.75%. V lost 6 bases, J lost 1 base, and 11 bases lay in between. This CDR3 region has 14 residues. CDR1 and CDR2 from the germline V gene are KGHSH and LQKENI. The TCR originated in a human donor in good health. The sample was Tregs sorted from blood. The V and J genes are TRBV18 and TRBJ2-3; weak D call: TRBD1 (6 bases). Here the CDR3 reads CASSPDRRTDTQYF. The DNA for the CDR3 is TGTGCCAGCTCGCCCGACAGGCGCACAGATACGCAGTATTTT.